A selection of T cell receptor beta chains follows, all from one sample in a study of CD8+CD57+ T cells in acquired aplastic anemia. Each CDR3 protein gets one entry after TCRdb re-called the reads with MiXCR. The sample lists roughly 200,000 distinct CDR3 sequences, roughly 60% occurring once. Source material: sorted CD4+, CD8+, or CD8+CD57+ T cells (not recorded which) from PBMCs. Receptor source: a human donor with aplastic anemia. CDR3s include the opening cysteine and the closing phenylalanine or tryptophan. D genes are given only for firm matches. A row's size may be missing; if present it is once, few, many or a size class.

V gene	clone size	J gene	CDR3 length	D gene	CDR3 DNA	CDR3 protein
TRBV20-1	.	TRBJ2-7	13	TRBD1	TGCAGTGCTGTAAGACAGGGGTCCTACGAGCAGTACTTC	CSAVRQGSYEQYF
TRBV24-1	.	TRBJ2-1	15	TRBD2	TGTGCCACCAGTGGAGTCCTAGCGGGAGTGAGTGAGCAGTTCTTC	CATSGVLAGVSEQFF
TRBV2	.	TRBJ2-5	15	.	TGTGCCAGCAGCGGGAGAGGGTTCATCGGGGAGACCCAGTACTTC	CASSGRGFIGETQYF
TRBV10-3	.	TRBJ1-1	14	.	TGTGCCATCGGTAAATCCGACAGAGACACTGAAGCTTTCTTT	CAIGKSDRDTEAFF
TRBV29-1	.	TRBJ2-3	11	.	TGCAGCGTTGGGGTTGTAGATACGCAGTATTTT	CSVGVVDTQYF
TRBV5-5	.	TRBJ2-7	14	.	TGTGCCAGCAGCCCGGGACCCCAGACCTACGAGCAGTACTTC	CASSPGPQTYEQYF
TRBV5-8	many	TRBJ2-1	12	.	TGTGCCAGCACGAACGGGGTCCCAGAGCAGTTCTTC	CASTNGVPEQFF
TRBV24-1	few	TRBJ2-5	11	.	TGTGCCACCAGTGAGGGGATCCGACAGTACTTC	CATSEGIRQYF
TRBV19	.	TRBJ2-1	17	.	TGTGCCAGTAGTCCCTGGGCGGGGCTAGCGAGGTCAAATGAGCAGTTCTTC	CASSPWAGLARSNEQFF
TRBV19	.	TRBJ1-5	14	TRBD1	TGTGCCAGTACCCAGACAGGGCTCAATCAGCCCCAGCATTTT	CASTQTGLNQPQHF
TRBV20-1	many	TRBJ2-3	14	.	TGCAGTGCTAGAGACTGGGCCCAACTGGGTACGCAGTATTTT	CSARDWAQLGTQYF
TRBV7-9	.	TRBJ2-7	14	.	TGTGCCAGCACCCCACGGGACGGACCCTACGAGCAGTACTTC	CASTPRDGPYEQYF
TRBV9	few	TRBJ1-1	14	.	TGTGCCAGCACCCTAACAGGGTCGAACACTGAAGCTTTCTTT	CASTLTGSNTEAFF
TRBV2	once	TRBJ2-7	12	.	TGTGCCAGCAGTAGGACAGTCCCCGAGCAGTACTTC	CASSRTVPEQYF
TRBV10-3	.	TRBJ2-3	14	TRBD2	TGTGCCATCAGTTCTAGCGGGAGCACAGATACGCAGTATTTT	CAISSSGSTDTQYF
TRBV19	.	TRBJ2-2	15	TRBD2	TGTGCCAGTAGTTCGTCTAGCGGGGGGGCCCGGGAGCTGTTTTTT	CASSSSSGGARELFF
TRBV19	many	TRBJ1-5	12	.	TGTGCCAGTAGTACGCTGGGTCAGCCCCAGCATTTT	CASSTLGQPQHF
TRBV9	many	TRBJ2-7	15	TRBD1	TGTGCCAGCAGCTTCCGGACAGGGACGTACTACGAGCAGTACTTC	CASSFRTGTYYEQYF
TRBV15	.	TRBJ2-7	15	TRBD2	TGTGCCACCAGCAGAGAACCTAGCGGGACCTACGAGCAGTACTTC	CATSREPSGTYEQYF
TRBV19	.	TRBJ2-1	15	.	TGTGCCAGTAGGTTTGACAGGTCCTCCTACAATGAGCAGTTCTTC	CASRFDRSSYNEQFF
TRBV7-8	.	TRBJ1-2	15	.	TGTGCCAGCAGCTTAGCGAGTCGACAAACAGATGGCTACACCTTC	CASSLASRQTDGYTF
TRBV11-2	many	TRBJ1-2	13	.	TGTGCCAGCAGCACTACAACTAACTATGGCTACACCTTC	CASSTTTNYGYTF